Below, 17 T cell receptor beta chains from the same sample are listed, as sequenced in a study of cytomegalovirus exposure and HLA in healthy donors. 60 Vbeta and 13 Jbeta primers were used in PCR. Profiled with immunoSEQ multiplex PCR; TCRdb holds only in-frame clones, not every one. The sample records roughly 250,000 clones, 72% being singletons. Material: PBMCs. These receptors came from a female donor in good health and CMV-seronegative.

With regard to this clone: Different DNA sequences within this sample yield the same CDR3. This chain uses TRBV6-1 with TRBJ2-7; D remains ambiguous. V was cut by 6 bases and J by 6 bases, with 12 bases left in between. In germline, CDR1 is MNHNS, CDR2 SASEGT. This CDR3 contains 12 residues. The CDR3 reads CASSEPGREQYF. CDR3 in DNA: TGTGCCAGCAGCGAACCGGGTCGCGAGCAGTACTTC.

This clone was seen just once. In DNA form, the CDR3 reads TGTGCCAGCAGCCCAGGGGCCCGAAGCTACGAGCAGTACTTC. It codes for CASSPGARSYEQYF. V is TRBV5-4 and J is TRBJ2-7; TRBD1 is a possible D gene (6 bases). There are 14 residues in the CDR3. With 4 bases removed from V and 3 bases from J, the gap between germline ends came to 14 bases. Germline V CDR1 and CDR2: SGHNT, YYREEE (reference sequence).

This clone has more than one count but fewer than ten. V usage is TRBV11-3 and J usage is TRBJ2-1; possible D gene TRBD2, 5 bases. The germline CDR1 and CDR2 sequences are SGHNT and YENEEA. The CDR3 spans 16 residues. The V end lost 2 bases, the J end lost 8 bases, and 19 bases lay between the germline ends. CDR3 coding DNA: TGTGCCAGCAGCTTATACCGTGGACCGAGGGTCCATGAGCAGTTCTTC. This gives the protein CASSLYRGPRVHEQFF. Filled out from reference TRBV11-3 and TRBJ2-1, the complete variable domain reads EAGVVQSPRYKIIEKKQPVAFWCNPISGHNTLYWYLQNLGQGPELLIRYENEEAVDDSQLPKDRFSAERLKGVDSTLKIQPAELGDSAVYLCASSLYRGPRVHEQFFGPGTRLTVL.

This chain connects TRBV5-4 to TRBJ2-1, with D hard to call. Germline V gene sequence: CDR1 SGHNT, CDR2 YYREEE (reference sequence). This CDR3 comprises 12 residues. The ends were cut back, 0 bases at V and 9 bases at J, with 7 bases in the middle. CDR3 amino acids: CASSLATSEQFF. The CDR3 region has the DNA TGTGCCAGCAGCTTGGCAACTTCTGAGCAGTTCTTC.

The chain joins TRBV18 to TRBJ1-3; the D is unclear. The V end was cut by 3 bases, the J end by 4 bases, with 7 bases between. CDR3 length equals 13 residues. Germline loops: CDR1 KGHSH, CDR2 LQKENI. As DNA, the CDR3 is TGTGCCAGCTCACCCGCGGAAGGAAACACCATATATTTT. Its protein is CASSPAEGNTIYF.

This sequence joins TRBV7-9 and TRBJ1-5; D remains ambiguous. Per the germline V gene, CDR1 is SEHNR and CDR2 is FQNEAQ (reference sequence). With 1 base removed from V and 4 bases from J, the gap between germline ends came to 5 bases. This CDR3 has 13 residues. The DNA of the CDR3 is TGTGCCAGCAGCTTAGGACTGAATCAGCCCCAGCATTTT. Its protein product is CASSLGLNQPQHF.

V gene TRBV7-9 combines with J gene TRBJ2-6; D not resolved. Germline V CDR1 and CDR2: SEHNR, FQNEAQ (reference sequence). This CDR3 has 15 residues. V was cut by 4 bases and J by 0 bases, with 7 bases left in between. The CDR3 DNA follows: TGTGCCAGCAGCTCCCCGGGCTCTGGGGCCAACGTCCTGACTTTC. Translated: CASSSPGSGANVLTF.

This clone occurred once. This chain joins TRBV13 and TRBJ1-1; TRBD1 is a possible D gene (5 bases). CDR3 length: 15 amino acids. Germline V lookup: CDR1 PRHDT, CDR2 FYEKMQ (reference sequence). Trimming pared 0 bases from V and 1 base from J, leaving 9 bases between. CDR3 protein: CASSLGTGKNTEAFF. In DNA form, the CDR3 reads TGTGCCAGCAGCTTAGGAACAGGAAAGAACACTGAAGCTTTCTTT.

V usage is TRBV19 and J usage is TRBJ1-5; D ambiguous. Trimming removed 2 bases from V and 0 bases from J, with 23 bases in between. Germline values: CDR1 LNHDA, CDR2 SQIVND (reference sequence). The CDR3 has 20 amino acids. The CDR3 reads CASSISVGPRRAYSNQPQHF. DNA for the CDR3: TGTGCCAGTAGTATAAGTGTCGGGCCCCGGAGGGCATATAGCAATCAGCCCCAGCATTTT. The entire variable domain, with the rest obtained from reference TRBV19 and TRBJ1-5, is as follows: DGGITQSPKYLFRKEGQNVTLSCEQNLNHDAMYWYRQDPGQGLRLIYYSQIVNDFQKGDIAEGYSVSREKKESFPLTVTSAQKNPTAFYLCASSISVGPRRAYSNQPQHFGDGTRLSIL.

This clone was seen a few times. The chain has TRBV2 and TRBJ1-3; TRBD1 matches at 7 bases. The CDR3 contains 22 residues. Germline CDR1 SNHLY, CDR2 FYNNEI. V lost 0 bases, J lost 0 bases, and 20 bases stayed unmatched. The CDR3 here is CASSEAPRLTGRLKHSGNTIYF. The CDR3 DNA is TGTGCCAGCAGTGAAGCGCCAAGATTGACAGGGCGACTTAAACACTCTGGAAACACCATATATTTT. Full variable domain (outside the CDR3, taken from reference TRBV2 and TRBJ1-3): EPEVTQTPSHQVTQMGQEVILRCVPISNHLYFYWYRQILGQKVEFLVSFYNNEISEKSEIFDDQFSVERPDGSNFTLKIRSTKLEDSAMYFCASSEAPRLTGRLKHSGNTIYFGEGSWLTVV.

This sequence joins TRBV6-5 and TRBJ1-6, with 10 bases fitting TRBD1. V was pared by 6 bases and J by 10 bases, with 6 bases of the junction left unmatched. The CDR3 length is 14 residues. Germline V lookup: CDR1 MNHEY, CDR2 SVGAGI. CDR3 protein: CASRRQGANSPLHF. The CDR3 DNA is TGTGCCAGCAGACGACAGGGGGCAAACTCACCCCTCCACTTT.

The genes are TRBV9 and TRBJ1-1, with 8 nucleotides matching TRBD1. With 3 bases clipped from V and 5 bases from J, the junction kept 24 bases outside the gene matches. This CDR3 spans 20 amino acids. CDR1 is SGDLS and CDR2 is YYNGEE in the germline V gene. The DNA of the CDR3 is TGTGCCAGCAGCGGGGCATCCCTCGGGATGATCGGACAGGGAAAAACTGAAGCTTTCTTT. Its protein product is CASSGASLGMIGQGKTEAFF.

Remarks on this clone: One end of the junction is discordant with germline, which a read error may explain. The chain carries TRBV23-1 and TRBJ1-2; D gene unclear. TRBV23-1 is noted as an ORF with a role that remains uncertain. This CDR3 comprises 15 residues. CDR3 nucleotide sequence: TGCGCCAGCAGTCAAGTGGCAGCAGCTAACTATGGCTACACCTTT. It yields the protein CASSQVAAANYGYTF.

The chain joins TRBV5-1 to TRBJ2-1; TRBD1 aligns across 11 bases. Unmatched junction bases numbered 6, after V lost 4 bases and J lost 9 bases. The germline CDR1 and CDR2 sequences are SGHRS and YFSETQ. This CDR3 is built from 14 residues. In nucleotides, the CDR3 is TGCGCCAGCAGCCCCGGGACAGGGGGGATTGAGCAGTTCTTC. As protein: CASSPGTGGIEQFF.

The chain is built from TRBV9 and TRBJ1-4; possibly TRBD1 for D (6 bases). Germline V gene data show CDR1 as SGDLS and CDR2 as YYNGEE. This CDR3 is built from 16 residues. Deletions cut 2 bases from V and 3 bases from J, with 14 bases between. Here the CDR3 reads CASSVEGAGANEKLFF. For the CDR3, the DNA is TGTGCCAGCAGCGTTGAAGGGGCAGGGGCTAATGAAAAACTGTTTTTT.

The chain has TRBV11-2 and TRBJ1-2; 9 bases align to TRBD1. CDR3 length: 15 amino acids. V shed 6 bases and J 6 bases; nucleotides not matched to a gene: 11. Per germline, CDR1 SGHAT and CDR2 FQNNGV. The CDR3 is CASSHWTGETNGYTF. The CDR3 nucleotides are TGTGCCAGCAGTCACTGGACAGGGGAAACTAATGGCTACACCTTC.

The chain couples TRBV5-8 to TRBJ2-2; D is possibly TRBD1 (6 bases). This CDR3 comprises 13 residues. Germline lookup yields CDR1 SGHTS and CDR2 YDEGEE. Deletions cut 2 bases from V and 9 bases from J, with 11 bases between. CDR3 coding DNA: TGTGCCAGCAGCTTCTACAGGGTTCGGGAGCTGTTTTTT. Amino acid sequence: CASSFYRVRELFF.